This TCR beta chain came from a study of T-cell reconstitution after alpha-beta-depleted transplantation in children. Regarding the study as a whole: Alpha-beta T cells present about two months after transplant were reported to originate from several hundred expanded graft clones.

Unique molecular identifiers were used to barcode this TCRbeta library. From the PCR reads, TCRdb called clonotypes with MiXCR, one entry per CDR3 protein. The data show 98,000 or so distinct CDR3 sequences, about 22% seen once. The sample holds a few counts of this clonotype. Its antigen is as yet unknown. The sequence came from a boy between 2 and 15 years old with acute lymphoblastic leukemia, due to receive a stem cell transplant. Sequenced here: PBMCs, sampled before TCRalphabeta/CD19-depleted stem cell transplant.

This CDR3 is CASSPRTGLWDTEAFF. Here the CDR3 DNA reads TGTGCCAGCAGCCCCCGGACAGGCCTCTGGGACACTGAAGCTTTCTTT. The rearrangement uses TRBV7-8 and TRBJ1-1; 7 bases agree with TRBD1. V shed 5 bases, J shed 3 bases, and the junction held 12 bases outside the gene matches. Germline V gene lookup returns CDR1 SGHVS and CDR2 FQNEAQ. The CDR3 runs 16 residues. The variable domain in full, completed from reference TRBV7-8 and TRBJ1-1, reads GAGVSQSPRYKVAKRGQDVALRCDPISGHVSLFWYQQALGQGPEFLTYFQNEAQLDKSGLPSDRFFAERPEGSVSTLKIQRTQQEDSAVYLCASSPRTGLWDTEAFFGQGTRLTVV.